The sequence of this TCR beta chain was determined in a study of T-cell reconstitution after alpha-beta-depleted transplantation in children. Study-wide results and caveats: Alpha-beta T cells about two months after transplant reportedly derived from several hundred expanded graft clones.

The CDR3 totals 15 residues. The J segment lost 7 bases and the V segment lost 0 bases, leaving 8 bases of the junction unmatched. Germline V gene lookup returns CDR1 SQVTM and CDR2 ANQGSEA. This clonotype was found once. Its target is not known. This could be a read error, since a much larger clone is one nucleotide away. Unique molecular identifiers were used in preparing the TCRbeta library. From the PCR reads, TCRdb called clonotypes with MiXCR, one entry per CDR3 protein. The sample lists fewer than 250,000 distinct CDR3 sequences, under 9.5% occurring once. Material: PBMCs, mostly from graft donor cells, obtained 180 days after TCRalphabeta/CD19-depleted stem cell transplant. The receptor was derived from a male patient under 18 who had a stem cell transplant for acute lymphoblastic leukemia, so the T cells may come from the graft donor. The chain joins TRBV29-1 to TRBJ2-3; 9 bases fit TRBD2. The CDR3 spells CSVEDPLAGSHTQYF. CDR3 nucleotide sequence: TGCAGCGTTGAAGATCCACTAGCGGGTTCACATACGCAGTATTTT.